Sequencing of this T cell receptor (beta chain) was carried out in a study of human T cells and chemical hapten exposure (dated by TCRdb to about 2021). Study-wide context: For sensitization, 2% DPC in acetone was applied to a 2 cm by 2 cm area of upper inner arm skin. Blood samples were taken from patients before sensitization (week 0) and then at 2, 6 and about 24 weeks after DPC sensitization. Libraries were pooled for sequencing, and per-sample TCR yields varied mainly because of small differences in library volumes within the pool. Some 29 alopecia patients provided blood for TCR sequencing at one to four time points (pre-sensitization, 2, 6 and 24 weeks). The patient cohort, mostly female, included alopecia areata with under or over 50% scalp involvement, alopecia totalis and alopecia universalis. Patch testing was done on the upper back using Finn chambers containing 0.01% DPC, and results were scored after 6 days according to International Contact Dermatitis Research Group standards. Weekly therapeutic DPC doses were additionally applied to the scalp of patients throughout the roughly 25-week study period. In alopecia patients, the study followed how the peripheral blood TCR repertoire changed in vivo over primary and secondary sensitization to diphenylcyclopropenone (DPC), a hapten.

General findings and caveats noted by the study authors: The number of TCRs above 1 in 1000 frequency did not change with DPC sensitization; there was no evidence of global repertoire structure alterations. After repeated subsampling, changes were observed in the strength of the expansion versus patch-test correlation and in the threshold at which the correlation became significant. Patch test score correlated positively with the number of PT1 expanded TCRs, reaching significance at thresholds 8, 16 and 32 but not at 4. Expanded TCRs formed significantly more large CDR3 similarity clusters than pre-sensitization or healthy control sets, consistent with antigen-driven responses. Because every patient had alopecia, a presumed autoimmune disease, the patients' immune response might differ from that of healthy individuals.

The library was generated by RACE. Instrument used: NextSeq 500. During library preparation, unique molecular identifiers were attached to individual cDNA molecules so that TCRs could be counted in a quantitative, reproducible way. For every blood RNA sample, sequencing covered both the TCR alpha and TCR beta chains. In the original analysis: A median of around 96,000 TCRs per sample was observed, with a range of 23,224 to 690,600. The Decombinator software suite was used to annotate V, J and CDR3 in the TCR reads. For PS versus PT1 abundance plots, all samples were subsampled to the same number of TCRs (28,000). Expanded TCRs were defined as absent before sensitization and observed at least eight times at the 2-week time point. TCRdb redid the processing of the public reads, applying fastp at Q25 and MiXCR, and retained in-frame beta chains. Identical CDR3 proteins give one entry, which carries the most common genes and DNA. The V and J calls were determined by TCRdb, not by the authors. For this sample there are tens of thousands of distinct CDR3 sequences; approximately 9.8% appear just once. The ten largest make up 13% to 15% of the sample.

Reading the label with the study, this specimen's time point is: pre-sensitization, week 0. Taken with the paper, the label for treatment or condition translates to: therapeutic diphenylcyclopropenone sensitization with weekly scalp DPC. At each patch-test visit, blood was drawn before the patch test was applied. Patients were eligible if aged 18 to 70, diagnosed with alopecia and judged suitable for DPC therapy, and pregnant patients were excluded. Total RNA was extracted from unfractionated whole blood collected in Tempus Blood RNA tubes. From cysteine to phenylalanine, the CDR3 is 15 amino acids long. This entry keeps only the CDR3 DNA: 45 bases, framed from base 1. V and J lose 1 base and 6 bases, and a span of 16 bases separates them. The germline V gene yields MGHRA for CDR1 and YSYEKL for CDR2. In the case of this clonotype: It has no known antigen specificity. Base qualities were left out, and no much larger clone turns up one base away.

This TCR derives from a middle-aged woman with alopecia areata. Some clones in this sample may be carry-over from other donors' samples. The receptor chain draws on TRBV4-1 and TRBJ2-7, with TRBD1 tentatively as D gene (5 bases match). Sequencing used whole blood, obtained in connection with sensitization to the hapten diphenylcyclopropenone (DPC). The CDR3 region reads CASSQGRTSRGEQYF. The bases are TGCGCCAGCAGCCAAGGACGGACATCTAGAGGCGAGCAGTACTTC.